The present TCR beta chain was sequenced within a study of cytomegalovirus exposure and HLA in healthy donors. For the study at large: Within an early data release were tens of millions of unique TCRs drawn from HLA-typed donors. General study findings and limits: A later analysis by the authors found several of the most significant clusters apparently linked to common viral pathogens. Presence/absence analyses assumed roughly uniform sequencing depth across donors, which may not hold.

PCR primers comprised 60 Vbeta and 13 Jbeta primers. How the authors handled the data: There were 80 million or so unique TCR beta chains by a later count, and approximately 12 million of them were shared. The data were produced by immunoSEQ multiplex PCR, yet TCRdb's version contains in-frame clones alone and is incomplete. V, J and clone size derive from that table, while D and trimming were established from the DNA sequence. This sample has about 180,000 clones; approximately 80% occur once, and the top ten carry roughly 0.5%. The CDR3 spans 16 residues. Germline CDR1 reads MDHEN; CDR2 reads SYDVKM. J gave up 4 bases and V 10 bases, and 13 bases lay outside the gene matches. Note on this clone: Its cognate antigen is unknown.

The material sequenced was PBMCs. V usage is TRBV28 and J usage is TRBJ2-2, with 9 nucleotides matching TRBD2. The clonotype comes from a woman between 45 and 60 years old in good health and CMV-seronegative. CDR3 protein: CATSLAGKHTTGELFF. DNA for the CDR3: TGTGCCACCTCACTAGCGGGTAAACATACCACCGGGGAGCTGTTTTTT.